This is a list of T cell receptor beta chains from one sample in a study of quantifying T cell responses using KT2 cells. In TCRdb, the UMI-ligation and nested PCR reads were re-called with MiXCR into one record per CDR3 protein. The repertoire holds 25,000 to 35,000 distinct CDR3 sequences, with approximately 6.8% as singletons. Sequencing input: PBMCs spiked with cells of the T cell clone KT2. Receptors originate from a human donor. Each CDR3 is given without its conserved first and last residue. The order of the fields is CDR3 protein, clone size, V gene. Not every row has a clone size; where given, it reads once, few, many or a size class.

CDR3: ASSQVDRDSSFTEAF
size: few
V: TRBV4-2

CDR3: ASAKDRGYGYT
size: many
V: TRBV6-1

CDR3: ASTHNYEQY
size: .
V: TRBV6-6

CDR3: ASSPSGGYQETQY
size: .
V: TRBV5-5

CDR3: ASRTGLETQY
size: many
V: TRBV7-9

CDR3: SARAGGDTEAF
size: many
V: TRBV20-1

CDR3: ASSGRGLLNYGYT
size: few
V: TRBV9

CDR3: ASSYEVGLEVIQY
size: .
V: TRBV7-2

CDR3: ASRDTGGTEAF
size: .
V: TRBV3-1

CDR3: ASKRTFLNTEAF
size: .
V: TRBV2

CDR3: SATPGGREAF
size: many
V: TRBV20-1

CDR3: ASSAIRDSGRAGELF
size: .
V: TRBV12-3/TRBV12-4

CDR3: ASSQDAGLNIQY
size: many
V: TRBV14

CDR3: ASSLRREQF
size: .
V: TRBV12-3/TRBV12-4